Many counts were recorded for the clone carrying this T cell receptor beta chain. Antigen specificity is unknown. The source of the sample is a study of Graves' ophthalmopathy and Graves' hyperthyroidism. The study's findings and limits: The model achieved approximately 71% sensitivity and less than 75% specificity for ophthalmopathy progression.

Germline V gene data show CDR1 as LNHNV and CDR2 as YYDKDF (reference sequence). CDR3 size: 14 residues. Trimming took 2 bases from V and 4 from J, leaving 8 bases between them. Investigators amplified TCR beta CDR3 regions from RNA transcripts. In the first round, RT-PCR was carried out with HTBI primers, and a multiplex PCR formed the second round. TCRdb fed the multiplex PCR reads into MiXCR, producing one record per CDR3 protein. The repertoire consists of more than 1,000,000 distinct CDR3 sequences, with less than 45% occurring once and the leading ten covering 8.5% to 14%. This sequence originates from an adult man with Graves' hyperthyroidism. Sample: peripheral blood or thyroid tissue (not recorded which). The chain is built from TRBV15 and TRBJ1-4, with no clear D. The CDR3: CATSRPSNNEKLFF. In DNA, the CDR3 is TGTGCCACCAGCAGACCAAGTAATAATGAAAAACTGTTTTTT.